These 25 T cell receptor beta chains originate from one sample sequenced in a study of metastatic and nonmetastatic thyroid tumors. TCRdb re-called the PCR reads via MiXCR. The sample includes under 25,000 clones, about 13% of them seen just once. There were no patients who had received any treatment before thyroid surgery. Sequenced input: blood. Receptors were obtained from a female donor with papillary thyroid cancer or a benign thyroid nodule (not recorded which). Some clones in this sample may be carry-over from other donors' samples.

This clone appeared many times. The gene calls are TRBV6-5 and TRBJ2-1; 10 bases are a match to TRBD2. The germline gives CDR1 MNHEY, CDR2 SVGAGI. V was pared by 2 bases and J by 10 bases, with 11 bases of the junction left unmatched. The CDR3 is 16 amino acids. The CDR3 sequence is CASSYARAGGRGEQFF. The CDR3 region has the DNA TGTGCCAGCAGTTACGCGAGAGCGGGAGGGCGGGGAGAGCAGTTCTTC.

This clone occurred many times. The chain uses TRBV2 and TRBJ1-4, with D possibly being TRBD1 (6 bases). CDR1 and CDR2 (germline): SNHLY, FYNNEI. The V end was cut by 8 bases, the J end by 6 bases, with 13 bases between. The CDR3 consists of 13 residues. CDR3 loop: CASSYRVDEKLFF. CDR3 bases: TGTGCCAGCTCGTACAGGGTAGATGAAAAACTGTTTTTT.

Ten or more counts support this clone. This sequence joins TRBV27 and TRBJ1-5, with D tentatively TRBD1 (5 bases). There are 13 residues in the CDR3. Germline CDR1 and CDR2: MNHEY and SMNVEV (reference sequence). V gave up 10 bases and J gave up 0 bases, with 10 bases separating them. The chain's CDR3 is CATRDSSNQPQHF. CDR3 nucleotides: TGTGCCACCCGAGACAGTAGCAATCAGCCCCAGCATTTT.

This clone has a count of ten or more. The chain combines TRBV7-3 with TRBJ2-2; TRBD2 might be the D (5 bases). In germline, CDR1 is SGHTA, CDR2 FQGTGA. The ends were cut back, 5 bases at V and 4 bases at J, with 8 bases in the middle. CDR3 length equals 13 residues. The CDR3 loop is CASSARGTGELFF. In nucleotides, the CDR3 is TGTGCCAGCAGCGCCCGGGGCACCGGGGAGCTGTTTTTT.

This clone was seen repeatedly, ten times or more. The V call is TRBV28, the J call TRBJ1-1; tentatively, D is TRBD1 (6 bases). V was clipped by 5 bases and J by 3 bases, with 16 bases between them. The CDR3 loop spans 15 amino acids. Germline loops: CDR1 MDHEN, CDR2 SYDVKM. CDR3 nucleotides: TGTGCCAGCAGTGAAACGGACAGCGGATACACTGAAGCTTTCTTT. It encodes CASSETDSGYTEAFF.

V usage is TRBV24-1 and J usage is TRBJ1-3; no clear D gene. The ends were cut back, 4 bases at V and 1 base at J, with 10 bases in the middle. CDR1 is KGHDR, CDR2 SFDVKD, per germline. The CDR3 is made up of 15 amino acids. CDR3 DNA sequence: TGTGCCACCAGTGACCCTCGGGGTTCTGGAAACACCATATATTTT. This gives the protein CATSDPRGSGNTIYF.

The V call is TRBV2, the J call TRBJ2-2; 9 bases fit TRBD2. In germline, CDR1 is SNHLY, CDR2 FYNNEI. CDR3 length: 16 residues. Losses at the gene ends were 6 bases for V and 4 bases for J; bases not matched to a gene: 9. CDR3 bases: TGTGCCAGCAGGATAAGTAGCGGGAGTGGCACCGGGGAGCTGTTTTTT. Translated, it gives CASRISSGSGTGELFF.

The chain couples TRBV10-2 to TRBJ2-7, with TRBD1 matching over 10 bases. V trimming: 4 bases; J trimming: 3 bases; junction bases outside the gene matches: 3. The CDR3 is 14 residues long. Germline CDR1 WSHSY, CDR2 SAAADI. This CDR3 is CASSGDRGIYEQYF. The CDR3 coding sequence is TGCGCCAGCAGTGGGGACAGGGGAATCTACGAGCAGTACTTC.

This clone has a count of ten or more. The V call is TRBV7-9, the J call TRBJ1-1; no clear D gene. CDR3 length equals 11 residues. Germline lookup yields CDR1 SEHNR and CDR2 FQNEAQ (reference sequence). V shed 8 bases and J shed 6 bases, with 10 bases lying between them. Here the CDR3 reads CASGLGPEAFF. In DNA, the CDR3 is TGTGCCAGCGGGTTGGGTCCTGAAGCTTTCTTT.

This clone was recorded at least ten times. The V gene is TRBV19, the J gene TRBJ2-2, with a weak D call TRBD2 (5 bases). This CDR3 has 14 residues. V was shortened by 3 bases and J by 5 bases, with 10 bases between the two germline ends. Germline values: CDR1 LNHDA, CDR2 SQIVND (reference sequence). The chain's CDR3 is CASSIGRGTGELFF. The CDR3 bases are TGTGCCAGTAGTATTGGGAGAGGGACCGGGGAGCTGTTTTTT.

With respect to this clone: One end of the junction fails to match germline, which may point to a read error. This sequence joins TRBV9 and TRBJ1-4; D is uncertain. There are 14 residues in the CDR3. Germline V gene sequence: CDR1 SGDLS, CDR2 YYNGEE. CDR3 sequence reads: CAGSQRATNEKLFF. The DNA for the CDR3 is TGTGCCGGCAGCCAACGAGCAACTAATGAAAAACTGTTTTTT.

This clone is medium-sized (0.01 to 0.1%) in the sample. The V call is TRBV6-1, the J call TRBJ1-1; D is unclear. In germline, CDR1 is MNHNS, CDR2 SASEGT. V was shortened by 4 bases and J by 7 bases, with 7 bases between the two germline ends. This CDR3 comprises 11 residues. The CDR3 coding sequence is TGTGCCAGCAGTGGACACTTTGAAGCTTTCTTT. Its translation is CASSGHFEAFF.

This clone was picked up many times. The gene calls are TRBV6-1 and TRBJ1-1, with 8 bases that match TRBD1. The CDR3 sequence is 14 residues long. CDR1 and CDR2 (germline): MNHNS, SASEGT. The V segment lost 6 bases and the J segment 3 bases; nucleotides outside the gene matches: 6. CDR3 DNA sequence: TGTGCCAGCAGAGAGGGACAGGACTACACTGAAGCTTTCTTT. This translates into CASREGQDYTEAFF.

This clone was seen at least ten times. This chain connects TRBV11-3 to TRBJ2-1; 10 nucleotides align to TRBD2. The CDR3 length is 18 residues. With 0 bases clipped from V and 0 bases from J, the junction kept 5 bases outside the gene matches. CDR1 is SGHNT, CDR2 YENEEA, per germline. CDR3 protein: CASSLDSLAGASYNEQFF. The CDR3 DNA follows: TGTGCCAGCAGCTTAGATTCCCTAGCGGGGGCCTCCTACAATGAGCAGTTCTTC.

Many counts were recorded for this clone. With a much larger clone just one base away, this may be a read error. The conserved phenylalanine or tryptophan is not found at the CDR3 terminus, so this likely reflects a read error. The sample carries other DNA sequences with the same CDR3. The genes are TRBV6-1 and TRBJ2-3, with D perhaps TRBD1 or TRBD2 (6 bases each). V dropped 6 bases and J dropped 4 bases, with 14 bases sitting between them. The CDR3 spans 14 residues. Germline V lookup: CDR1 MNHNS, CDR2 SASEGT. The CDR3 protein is CASRRGLPPDTQYS. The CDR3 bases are TGTGCCAGCAGACGGGGGCTCCCCCCAGATACGCAGTATTCT.

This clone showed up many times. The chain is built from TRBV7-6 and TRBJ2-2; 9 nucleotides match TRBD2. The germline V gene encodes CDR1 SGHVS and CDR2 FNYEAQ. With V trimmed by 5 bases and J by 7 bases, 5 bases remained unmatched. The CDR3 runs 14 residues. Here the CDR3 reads CASSRAGGHGELFF. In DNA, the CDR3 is TGTGCCAGCAGCCGGGCGGGGGGGCACGGGGAGCTGTTTTTT.

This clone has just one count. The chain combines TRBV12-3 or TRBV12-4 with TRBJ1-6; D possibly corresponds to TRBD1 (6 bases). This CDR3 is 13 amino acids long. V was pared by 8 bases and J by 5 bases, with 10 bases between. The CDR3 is CASGQRDNSPLHF. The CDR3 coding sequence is TGTGCCAGCGGACAGCGGGATAATTCACCCCTCCACTTT.

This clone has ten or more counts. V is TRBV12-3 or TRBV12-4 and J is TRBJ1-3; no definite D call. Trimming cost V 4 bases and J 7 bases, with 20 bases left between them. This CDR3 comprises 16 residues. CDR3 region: CASSSWRSPVRNTIYF. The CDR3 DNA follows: TGTGCCAGCAGTTCCTGGCGCTCCCCGGTGCGGAACACCATATATTTT.

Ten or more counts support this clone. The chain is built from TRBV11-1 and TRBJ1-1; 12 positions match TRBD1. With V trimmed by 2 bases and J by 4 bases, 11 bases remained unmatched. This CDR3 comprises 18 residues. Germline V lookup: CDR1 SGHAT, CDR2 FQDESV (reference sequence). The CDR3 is CASSLWGTGGRFRTEAFF. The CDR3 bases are TGTGCCAGCAGCTTATGGGGGACAGGGGGCCGGTTTCGCACTGAAGCTTTCTTT.

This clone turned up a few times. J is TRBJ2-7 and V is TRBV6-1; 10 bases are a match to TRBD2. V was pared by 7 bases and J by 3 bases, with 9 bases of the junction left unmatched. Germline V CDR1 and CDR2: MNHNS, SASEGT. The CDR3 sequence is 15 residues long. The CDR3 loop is CASKEAGGPSYEQYF. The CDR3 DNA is TGTGCCAGCAAGGAAGCGGGAGGGCCTAGCTACGAGCAGTACTTC.

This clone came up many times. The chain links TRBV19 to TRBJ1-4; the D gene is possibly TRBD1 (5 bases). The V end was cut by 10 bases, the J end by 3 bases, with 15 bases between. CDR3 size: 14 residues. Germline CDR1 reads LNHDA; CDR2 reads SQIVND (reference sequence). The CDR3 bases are TGTGCCACCACCGACAGTTCGGCTAATGAAAAACTGTTTTTT. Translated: CATTDSSANEKLFF.

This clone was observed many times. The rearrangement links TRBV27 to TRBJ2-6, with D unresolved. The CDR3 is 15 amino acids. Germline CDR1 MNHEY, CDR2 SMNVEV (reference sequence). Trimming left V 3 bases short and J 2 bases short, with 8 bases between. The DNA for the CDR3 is TGTGCCAGCAGTTTCCTTTTACCTGGGGCCAACGTCCTGACTTTC. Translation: CASSFLLPGANVLTF.

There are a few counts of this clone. CDR3 bases: TGTGCCAGCAGAGAGGGGGGGCCCAGGGAGCAGTACTTC. Amino acid sequence: CASREGGPREQYF. The V and J genes are TRBV6-1 and TRBJ2-7; perhaps TRBD2 as D (7 bases). CDR3 length: 13 amino acids. Trimming cost V 6 bases and J 7 bases, with 16 bases left between them. CDR1 is MNHNS, CDR2 SASEGT, per germline.

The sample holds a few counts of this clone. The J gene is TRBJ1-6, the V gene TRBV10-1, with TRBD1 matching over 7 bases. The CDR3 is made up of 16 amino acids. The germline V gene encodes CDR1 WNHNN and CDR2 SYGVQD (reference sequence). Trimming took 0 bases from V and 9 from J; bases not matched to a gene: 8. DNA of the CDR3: TGCGCCAGCAGTGAGTCTGGGGCAGGGGGAAGTTCACCCCTCCACTTT. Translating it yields CASSESGAGGSSPLHF.

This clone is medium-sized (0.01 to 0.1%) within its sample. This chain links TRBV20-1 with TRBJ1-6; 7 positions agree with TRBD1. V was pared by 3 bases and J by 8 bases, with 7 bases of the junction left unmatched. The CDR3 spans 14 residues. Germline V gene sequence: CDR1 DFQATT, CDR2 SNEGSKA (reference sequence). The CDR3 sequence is CSASRITGDSPLHF. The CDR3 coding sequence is TGCAGTGCTAGTAGAATAACAGGGGATTCACCCCTCCACTTT.